The 30 T cell receptor beta chains given below trace back to one sample, sequenced in a study of cytomegalovirus exposure and HLA in healthy donors. PCR amplification relied on 60 Vbeta primers (plus 13 Jbeta primers). The assay was immunoSEQ multiplex PCR, and TCRdb's table has in-frame clones only and misses some. The sample contains more than 140,000 clones, about three fifths of which appear only once. Specimen: PBMCs. Receptor source: a woman in her thirties in good health and CMV-seropositive.

The rearrangement links TRBV6-1 to TRBJ2-7; the D gene is possibly TRBD2 (7 bases). CDR1 is MNHNS, CDR2 SASEGT, per germline. This CDR3 region has 12 residues. The germline V and J ends were trimmed by 9 bases and 3 bases, with 12 bases remaining between them. The CDR3 reads CASDGGLYEQYF. The CDR3 DNA follows: TGTGCCAGTGACGGGGGGCTCTACGAGCAGTACTTC.

This chain links TRBV7-9 with TRBJ1-1; D possibly corresponds to TRBD1 (5 bases). Germline values: CDR1 SEHNR, CDR2 FQNEAQ (reference sequence). The CDR3 consists of 13 residues. V dropped 6 bases and J dropped 6 bases, with 14 bases sitting between them. The CDR3 loop reads CASSLQYRSEAFF. The CDR3 region has the DNA TGTGCCAGCAGTTTACAATACAGGTCTGAAGCTTTCTTT.

This clone was seen more than once but under ten times. CDR3 residues: CASSLGGGSYNSPLHF. In DNA, the CDR3 is TGTGCCAGCAGCTTAGGGGGGGGTTCCTATAATTCACCCCTCCACTTT. The rearrangement uses TRBV7-6 and TRBJ1-6, with TRBD1 as a possible D gene (5 bases). This CDR3 has 16 residues. The V end was cut by 1 base, the J end by 1 base, with 8 bases between. CDR1 and CDR2 (germline): SGHVS, FNYEAQ.

Worth noting for this clone: Other nucleotide sequences in the sample specify the same CDR3. J is TRBJ1-3 and V is TRBV25-1; D not resolved. V shed 0 bases and J shed 4 bases, with 7 bases lying between them. The CDR3 is made up of 14 amino acids. CDR1 and CDR2 (germline): MGHDK, SYGVNS. The DNA for the CDR3 is TGTGCCAGCAGTGAATATAGCAGCGGAAACACCATATATTTT. This sequence encodes CASSEYSSGNTIYF.

The chain uses TRBV5-1 and TRBJ2-1; 7 bases are shared with TRBD1. The ends lost 3 bases at V and 12 bases at J; junction bases unmatched: 6. CDR1 and CDR2 from the germline V gene are SGHRS and YFSETQ. CDR3 length: 12 residues. The CDR3: CASSSFQGVQFF. DNA for the CDR3: TGCGCCAGCAGCTCATTCCAGGGGGTGCAGTTCTTC.

The chain has TRBV6-4 and TRBJ1-1, with D unresolved. The V end lost 6 bases, the J end lost 1 base, and 9 bases lay between the germline ends. CDR1 and CDR2 (germline): MRHNA, SNTAGT. CDR3 length equals 13 residues. CDR3 bases: TGTGCCAGCAGCTATTCTAGGAACACTGAAGCTTTCTTT. It codes for CASSYSRNTEAFF.

The J gene is TRBJ2-2, the V gene TRBV5-6, with D possibly TRBD2 on 6 matching bases. Germline V gives CDR1 SGHDT, CDR2 YYEEEE. Trimming took 2 bases from V and 6 from J, leaving 17 bases between them. There are 16 residues in the CDR3. This CDR3 reads CASSFQLGGIAGELFF. CDR3 nucleotides: TGTGCCAGCAGCTTTCAATTGGGGGGTATCGCCGGGGAGCTGTTTTTT.

V is TRBV7-9 and J is TRBJ2-3, with a possible D match to TRBD2 (6 bases). The CDR3 length is 16 residues. Germline V CDR1 and CDR2: SEHNR, FQNEAQ (reference sequence). V lost 3 bases, J lost 6 bases, and 19 bases lay in between. As DNA, the CDR3 is TGTGCCAGCAGCTTTATGGGCGGGACCCTTTGGGATACGCAGTATTTT. Its protein is CASSFMGGTLWDTQYF. Complete variable domain (other parts from reference TRBV7-9 and TRBJ2-3): DTGVSQNPRHKITKRGQNVTFRCDPISEHNRLYWYRQTLGQGPEFLTYFQNEAQLEKSRLLSDRFSAERPKGSFSTLEIQRTEQGDSAMYLCASSFMGGTLWDTQYFGPGTRLTVL.

This clone was counted a few times. This rearrangement joins TRBV7-9 to TRBJ1-1; the D is unclear. The CDR3 is 13 amino acids. Germline V CDR1 and CDR2: SEHNR, FQNEAQ (reference sequence). V was pared by 1 base and J by 4 bases, with 7 bases between. CDR3 nucleotides: TGTGCCAGCAGCTTAGATGGCGGCACTGAAGCTTTCTTT. Protein sequence: CASSLDGGTEAFF.

The J gene is TRBJ2-1, the V gene TRBV28; TRBD2 matches at 11 bases. The CDR3 has 18 residues. With 5 bases clipped from V and 9 bases from J, the junction kept 18 bases outside the gene matches. CDR1 is MDHEN, CDR2 SYDVKM, per germline. The CDR3 DNA reads TGTGCCAGCAGTCGTGTGGCAAGGTGGATAGCGGGGGGGCGTGAGCAGTTCTTC. Protein product: CASSRVARWIAGGREQFF.

The chain uses TRBV6-4 and TRBJ2-1, with 10 bases identical to TRBD1. Germline-derived CDR1 and CDR2 are MRHNA and SNTAGT. The CDR3 runs to 15 residues. J lost 4 bases, V lost 2 bases, and 2 bases had no gene match. CDR3 DNA: TGTGCCAGCAGTGACGGGACAGGGGAATACAATGAGCAGTTCTTC. Translation gives CASSDGTGEYNEQFF.

The rearrangement links TRBV6-1 to TRBJ2-7, with D possibly matching TRBD1 (6 bases). The CDR3 consists of 17 residues. Germline CDR1 MNHNS, CDR2 SASEGT. V was cut by 2 bases and J by 2 bases, with 19 bases left in between. In DNA form, the CDR3 reads TGTGCCAGCAGTGAATCATGGGACAACACCTACCCCTACGAGCAGTACTTC. Translation: CASSESWDNTYPYEQYF.

This clone has more than one count but fewer than ten. The chain recombines TRBV30 with TRBJ2-5; D is uncertain. The DNA end is a closer match to TRBJ2-7, so the J assignment may be wrong. Germline V gives CDR1 GTSNPN, CDR2 SVGIG (reference sequence). This CDR3 comprises 14 residues. The CDR3 nucleotides read TGTGCCTGGTATAGGACCGGTGGGGCCTACGAGCAGTACTTC. It translates to CAWYRTGGAYEQYF.

This clone has just a few counts. The CDR3: CASSTGGPAFF. The CDR3 DNA reads TGCGCCAGCAGCACAGGGGGGCCAGCTTTCTTT. This chain uses TRBV4-1 with TRBJ1-1, with TRBD1 matching over 8 bases. Germline values: CDR1 MGHRA, CDR2 YSYEKL. J was trimmed by 10 bases and V by 5 bases; bases with no gene match: 3. The CDR3 is 11 amino acids.

The V and J genes are TRBV2 and TRBJ2-2; D unresolved. The CDR3 sequence is 15 residues long. CDR1 is SNHLY, CDR2 FYNNEI, per germline. Deletions cut 6 bases from V and 2 bases from J, with 13 bases between. DNA of the CDR3: TGTGCCAGCAGGGCCACAGATTCCAACACCGGGGAGCTGTTTTTT. Translating gives CASRATDSNTGELFF. The full variable domain, with the rest looked up from reference TRBV2 and TRBJ2-2, is EPEVTQTPSHQVTQMGQEVILRCVPISNHLYFYWYRQILGQKVEFLVSFYNNEISEKSEIFDDQFSVERPDGSNFTLKIRSTKLEDSAMYFCASRATDSNTGELFFGEGSRLTVL.

This clone has just one count. The chain recombines TRBV30 with TRBJ1-1; no firm D call. The CDR3 extends over 12 amino acids. Trimming removed 2 bases at V and 6 bases at J, with 10 bases between. The germline CDR1 and CDR2 sequences are GTSNPN and SVGIG (reference sequence). Here the CDR3 DNA reads TGTGCCTGGAGTCGCACCTCGGCTGAAGCTTTCTTT. It is translated as CAWSRTSAEAFF. The variable domain in full, completed from reference TRBV30 and TRBJ1-1, reads SQTIHQWPATLVQPVGSPLSLECTVEGTSNPNLYWYRQAAGRGLQLLFYSVGIGQISSEVPQNLSASRPQDRQFILSSKKLLLSDSGFYLCAWSRTSAEAFFGQGTRLTVV.

This clone has more than one count but fewer than ten. The rearrangement links TRBV29-1 to TRBJ2-3, with D tentatively TRBD2 (5 bases). V lost 0 bases to trimming and J lost 11 bases, with 12 bases between them. Germline V gene sequence: CDR1 SQVTM, CDR2 ANQGSEA. The CDR3 totals 12 residues. CDR3: CSVEDLEVGQYF. The DNA of the CDR3 is TGCAGCGTTGAAGATTTGGAGGTGGGGCAGTATTTT.

The chain links TRBV5-1 to TRBJ2-1; 7 bases agree with TRBD1. The CDR3 is made up of 14 amino acids. J gave up 8 bases and V 2 bases, and 7 bases lay outside the gene matches. CDR1 is SGHRS, CDR2 YFSETQ, per germline. The CDR3, as DNA: TGCGCCAGCAGCTTCCAGGGGGTGGTGGATGAGCAGTTCTTC. Residues: CASSFQGVVDEQFF.

The gene calls are TRBV20-1 and TRBJ1-1, with D maybe TRBD1 (5 bases). The V gene lost 3 bases and the J gene lost 3 bases, with 5 bases spanning the gap. CDR3 length: 11 residues. CDR1 is DFQATT, CDR2 SNEGSKA, per germline (reference sequence). Here the CDR3 reads CSASRDTEAFF. The CDR3 region has the DNA TGCAGTGCTAGCAGGGACACTGAAGCTTTCTTT.

The V and J genes are TRBV28 and TRBJ2-5; 8 bases match TRBD1. This CDR3 is 13 amino acids long. Germline CDR1 reads MDHEN; CDR2 reads SYDVKM. With V trimmed by 5 bases and J by 1 base, 0 bases remained unmatched. The CDR3 region is CASSGTGQETQYF. DNA for the CDR3: TGTGCCAGCAGTGGGACAGGCCAAGAGACCCAGTACTTC.

This clone appeared a few times. The rearrangement uses TRBV6-6 and TRBJ2-7; maybe TRBD1 (5 bases). Germline V gene sequence: CDR1 MNHNY, CDR2 SVGAGI (reference sequence). V lost 6 bases to trimming and J lost 4 bases, with 7 bases between them. This CDR3 has 11 residues. CDR3 residues: CASSNRYEQYF. The CDR3 DNA follows: TGTGCCAGCAGCAACAGGTACGAGCAGTACTTC.

The chain combines TRBV29-1 with TRBJ2-2; 9 bases line up with TRBD1. The CDR3 covers 14 residues. J was trimmed by 4 bases and V by 6 bases; bases with no gene match: 6. Germline V lookup: CDR1 SQVTM, CDR2 ANQGSEA. This CDR3 reads CSVLRTGVTGELFF. CDR3 nucleotide sequence: TGCAGCGTGCTTCGGACAGGGGTCACCGGGGAGCTGTTTTTT.

This clone was seen a handful of times. The rearrangement joins TRBV10-2 to TRBJ1-1; maybe TRBD1 (5 bases). CDR3 length: 16 amino acids. Germline V CDR1 and CDR2: WSHSY, SAAADI. Trimming stripped 4 bases from V and 1 base from J, with 16 bases between. CDR3 residues: CASSADWGPRNTEAFF. The CDR3 nucleotides read TGCGCCAGCAGTGCCGACTGGGGCCCGCGGAACACTGAAGCTTTCTTT.

The chain joins TRBV5-6 to TRBJ2-3, with 9 bases fitting TRBD2. J was trimmed by 4 bases and V by 2 bases; bases with no gene match: 8. The CDR3 runs to 16 residues. Germline V CDR1 and CDR2: SGHDT, YYEEEE. Written as DNA, the CDR3 is TGTGCCAGCAGCTTCTCTCAGCGGGGGGTCCCAGATACGCAGTATTTT. It translates to CASSFSQRGVPDTQYF.

In this sample, this clone turned up a few times. The chain uses TRBV4-2 and TRBJ2-1; no clear D gene. In germline, CDR1 is LGHNA, CDR2 YNFKEQ. The ends were cut back, 0 bases at V and 0 bases at J, with 9 bases in the middle. The length of the CDR3 is 16 residues. The CDR3 DNA reads as TGTGCCAGCAGCCAAGATTGGTCAGACTCCTACAATGAGCAGTTCTTC. It encodes CASSQDWSDSYNEQFF.

The chain recombines TRBV6-1 with TRBJ1-2; TRBD1 matches 7 bases. Germline V CDR1 and CDR2: MNHNS, SASEGT. The CDR3 consists of 14 residues. The ends lost 7 bases at V and 8 bases at J; junction bases unmatched: 13. CDR3 nucleotide sequence: TGTGCCAGCAATTTCGACAGGGCGCTGGGCGGCTACACCTTC. Protein: CASNFDRALGGYTF.

The CDR3 nucleotides are TGTGCCAGCAGCCAAGCGGACAACTCCTACGAGCAGTACTTC. It codes for CASSQADNSYEQYF. This chain links TRBV4-2 with TRBJ2-5; D possibly corresponds to TRBD1 (5 bases). The DNA end lines up better with TRBJ2-7; the J call may be wrong. This CDR3 region has 14 residues. Per the germline V gene, CDR1 is LGHNA and CDR2 is YNFKEQ.

The gene calls are TRBV2 and TRBJ2-1; a weak D match, TRBD2 (5 bases). The CDR3 consists of 16 residues. In germline, CDR1 is SNHLY, CDR2 FYNNEI. V was clipped by 6 bases and J by 2 bases, with 17 bases between them. The CDR3 region has the DNA TGTGCCAGCAGCCTCAACGGGGTCCATGCCTACAATGAGCAGTTCTTC. Amino acid sequence: CASSLNGVHAYNEQFF.

On this clone: In the same sample, other DNA sequences code for this CDR3. The chain combines TRBV19 with TRBJ2-7, with 10 nucleotides matching TRBD2. V shed 5 bases and J 3 bases; nucleotides not matched to a gene: 7. Germline loops: CDR1 LNHDA, CDR2 SQIVND (reference sequence). This CDR3 comprises 15 residues. CDR3 in amino acids: CASSPSSGSGYEQYF. In nucleotides, the CDR3 is TGTGCCAGTAGTCCCTCTAGCGGGAGCGGCTACGAGCAGTACTTC.

The chain combines TRBV10-1 with TRBJ2-1; TRBD2 agrees at 10 bases. V dropped 4 bases and J dropped 0; count of bases not matched to a gene: 15. Germline V gives CDR1 WNHNN, CDR2 SYGVQD (reference sequence). The CDR3 length is 20 residues. The chain's CDR3 is CASSGIETSGFLSSYNEQFF. The CDR3 DNA sequence: TGCGCCAGCAGTGGGATAGAGACTAGCGGGTTCCTAAGCTCCTACAATGAGCAGTTCTTC.